This entry describes one T cell receptor (beta chain). Produced via immunoSEQ multiplex PCR; TCRdb's table is partial and in-frame only. The sample consists of some 60,000 clones, 73% of them appearing once. Germline assignment: CDR1 SNHLY and CDR2 FYNNEI. Trimming cost V 9 bases and J 8 bases; bases outside gene matches: 10. The CDR3 runs 14 residues. This sample was taken from a study of blood T cell repertoires in COVID-19. The rearrangement joins TRBV2 to TRBJ1-2, with TRBD1 matching over 12 bases. Sequencing used peripheral blood. This sequence was found in a woman aged 45-60 years with active or convalescent COVID-19. CDR3: CARKAGQGAFGYTF. CDR3 sequence (DNA): TGTGCCAGAAAGGCGGGACAGGGGGCCTTCGGCTACACCTTC. The full variable domain, with the rest looked up from reference TRBV2 and TRBJ1-2, is EPEVTQTPSHQVTQMGQEVILRCVPISNHLYFYWYRQILGQKVEFLVSFYNNEISEKSEIFDDQFSVERPDGSNFTLKIRSTKLEDSAMYFCARKAGQGAFGYTFGSGTRLTVV.